These 19 T cell receptor beta chains came from one sample sequenced in a study of human T cells and chemical hapten exposure. Time point given: patch test 2, 6 weeks after DPC sensitization. Treatment: therapeutic diphenylcyclopropenone sensitization with weekly scalp DPC. TCRdb fed the RACE reads into MiXCR, producing one record per CDR3 protein. Among approximately 85,000 distinct CDR3 sequences listed, roughly 10% were seen once. Sample: whole blood, taken in connection with sensitization to the hapten diphenylcyclopropenone (DPC). The receptors were sampled from a woman aged 25 to 39 with alopecia areata. Some clones in this sample may be carry-over from other donors' samples.

In this sample, this clonotype turned up a few times. The V gene is TRBV20-1, the J gene TRBJ2-1; possibly TRBD1 or TRBD2 for D (5 bases each). The V end lost 1 base, the J end lost 8 bases, and 15 bases lay between the germline ends. The CDR3 is 14 amino acids. Germline V gene data show CDR1 as DFQATT and CDR2 as SNEGSKA (reference sequence). CDR3 bases: TGCAGTGCTAGAGGGGACCCGTCATTGTATGAGCAGTTCTTC. This sequence encodes CSARGDPSLYEQFF.

There are a few counts of this clonotype. This sequence joins TRBV18 and TRBJ1-2, with D unclear. CDR3 length equals 13 residues. Germline CDR1 KGHSH, CDR2 LQKENI. With 0 bases removed from V and 7 bases from J, the gap between germline ends came to 9 bases. CDR3 nucleotide sequence: TGTGCCAGCTCACCACCGGGGTTCTTTGGCTACACCTTC. Translated, it gives CASSPPGFFGYTF.

The sample holds many counts of this clonotype. The V call is TRBV3-1, the J call TRBJ1-6, with D tentatively TRBD1 (6 bases). CDR1 and CDR2 from the germline V gene are LGHDT and YNNKEL (reference sequence). V was pared by 4 bases and J by 6 bases, with 19 bases between. The CDR3 is 17 amino acids. The CDR3 nucleotides read TGTGCCAGCAGCCGAACTCAGGACAGATTCTTTAATTCACCCCTCCACTTT. Translating gives CASSRTQDRFFNSPLHF.

This clonotype was counted ten times or more. This chain links TRBV5-4 with TRBJ1-1; a weak D match, TRBD1 (5 bases). Germline V CDR1 and CDR2: SGHNT, YYREEE (reference sequence). V was clipped by 1 base and J by 3 bases, with 7 bases between them. This CDR3 region has 13 residues. DNA for the CDR3: TGTGCCAGCAGCTTGCTGGGGGACACTGAAGCTTTCTTT. Encoded protein: CASSLLGDTEAFF.

This sequence joins TRBV7-8 and TRBJ1-6; TRBD1 agrees at 7 bases. The germline gives CDR1 SGHVS, CDR2 FQNEAQ. V lost 0 bases to trimming and J lost 7 bases; unmatched junction nucleotides: 6. This CDR3 has 16 residues. DNA for the CDR3: TGTGCCAGCAGCTTAGCGCTCAGGGGGGACAATTCACCCCTCCACTTT. Protein sequence: CASSLALRGDNSPLHF.

The chain links TRBV6-6 to TRBJ1-1; 7 bases line up with TRBD1. CDR1 is MNHNY, CDR2 SVGAGI, per germline (reference sequence). There are 15 residues in the CDR3. The V segment lost 0 bases and the J segment 4 bases; nucleotides outside the gene matches: 5. CDR3 in DNA: TGTGCCAGCAGTTACTCGATTCAGGGGGGCACTGAAGCTTTCTTT. Translated: CASSYSIQGGTEAFF.

This clonotype was counted ten times or more. This chain connects TRBV9 to TRBJ1-3; no clear D gene. V was pared by 1 base and J by 0 bases, with 11 bases between. This CDR3 comprises 16 residues. CDR1 and CDR2 (germline): SGDLS, YYNGEE. This CDR3 reads CASSVRTAGSGNTIYF. DNA for the CDR3: TGTGCCAGCAGCGTAAGGACGGCTGGCTCTGGAAACACCATATATTTT.

This clonotype was counted many times. The chain carries TRBV20-1 and TRBJ1-5, with D uncertain. Germline V gene lookup returns CDR1 DFQATT and CDR2 SNEGSKA (reference sequence). Trimming stripped 6 bases from V and 3 bases from J, with 21 bases between. CDR3 size: 16 residues. CDR3 nucleotide sequence: TGCAGTGCCTCCGAAAAGGGTTCTATCCCCAATCAGCCCCAGCATTTT. Amino acids: CSASEKGSIPNQPQHF.

This clonotype was observed many times. The V gene is TRBV6-6, the J gene TRBJ1-6, with D possibly matching TRBD1 (5 bases). The CDR3 consists of 13 residues. V was shortened by 7 bases and J by 10 bases, with 14 bases between the two germline ends. The germline gives CDR1 MNHNY, CDR2 SVGAGI (reference sequence). CDR3: CASTGLAGSPLHF. CDR3 bases: TGTGCCAGCACGGGACTGGCTGGGTCACCCCTCCACTTT.

Details on this clonotype: A much larger clone lies one base from this, so it may be a read error. Here the CDR3 DNA reads TGTGCCAGCAGGCAGAACACTGAAGCTCTCTTT. The encoded protein is CASRQNTEALF. V usage is TRBV6-5 and J usage is TRBJ1-1; D is ambiguous. Germline values: CDR1 MNHEY, CDR2 SVGAGI. The CDR3 is 11 residues long.

The table lists this clonotype with a few counts. This chain connects TRBV7-9 to TRBJ1-5; no clear D. Looked up from germline, CDR1 is SEHNR and CDR2 is FQNEAQ (reference sequence). V shed 1 base and J shed 9 bases, with 16 bases lying between them. This CDR3 has 15 amino acids. DNA of the CDR3: TGTGCCAGCAGCTTAGAAGTGGGTACGCGTGGGCCCCAGCATTTT. Its translation is CASSLEVGTRGPQHF. The whole variable domain, remainder taken from reference TRBV7-9 and TRBJ1-5, is DTGVSQNPRHKITKRGQNVTFRCDPISEHNRLYWYRQTLGQGPEFLTYFQNEAQLEKSRLLSDRFSAERPKGSFSTLEIQRTEQGDSAMYLCASSLEVGTRGPQHFGDGTRLSIL.

The V gene is TRBV7-2, the J gene TRBJ2-5, with 8 bases fitting TRBD2. This CDR3 has 14 residues. The V and J ends lost 5 bases and 3 bases, in that order; junction bases with no gene match: 5. Germline V CDR1 and CDR2: SGHTA, FQGNSA. The CDR3 spells CASSPRLAKETQYF. CDR3 coding DNA: TGTGCCAGCAGCCCCCGACTAGCGAAAGAGACCCAGTACTTC.

The rearrangement uses TRBV29-1 and TRBJ1-1, with D unclear. CDR1 is SQVTM and CDR2 is ANQGSEA in the germline V gene. This CDR3 contains 12 residues. With 4 bases removed from V and 1 base from J, the gap between germline ends came to 7 bases. The CDR3 loop reads CSVAAGNTEAFF. The CDR3 DNA sequence: TGCAGCGTTGCCGCCGGGAACACTGAAGCTTTCTTT.

There are many counts of this clonotype. The chain joins TRBV5-8 to TRBJ2-3, with D maybe TRBD2 (6 bases). Trimming left V 0 bases short and J 1 base short, with 15 bases between. The CDR3 sequence is 17 residues long. Germline values: CDR1 SGHTS, CDR2 YDEGEE. CDR3: CASSLGVVERGTDTQYF. Here the CDR3 DNA reads TGTGCCAGCAGCTTGGGGGTTGTTGAGCGGGGCACAGATACGCAGTATTTT.

This clonotype was detected only a few times. The V and J genes are TRBV4-3 and TRBJ2-1; 9 bases align to TRBD2. J gave up 2 bases and V 0 bases, and 5 bases lay outside the gene matches. Germline CDR1 and CDR2: LGHNA and YSLEER. CDR3 length: 17 residues. DNA of the CDR3: TGCGCCAGCAGCCAAGACCTAGCGGGGAACCCCTACAATGAGCAGTTCTTC. Translated: CASSQDLAGNPYNEQFF.

This clonotype was detected many times. The rearrangement uses TRBV27 and TRBJ2-2; TRBD1 matches at 8 bases. V shed 5 bases, J shed 3 bases, and the junction held 8 bases outside the gene matches. There are 16 residues in the CDR3. CDR1 and CDR2 from the germline V gene are MNHEY and SMNVEV (reference sequence). The CDR3 is CASSARTGLDTGELFF. The CDR3 DNA reads as TGTGCCAGCAGTGCCCGGACAGGGTTGGACACCGGGGAGCTGTTTTTT.

There are many counts of this clonotype. The chain combines TRBV24-1 with TRBJ2-7; no clear D. Germline V gives CDR1 KGHDR, CDR2 SFDVKD. The V and J ends lost 3 bases and 6 bases respectively, with 8 bases between them. The CDR3 extends over 12 amino acids. CDR3 amino acids: CATSDEGREQYF. The CDR3, as DNA: TGTGCCACCAGTGATGAAGGGCGCGAGCAGTACTTC.

This clonotype was recorded at least ten times. CDR3 amino acids: CASSFRVWGEQFF. In nucleotides, the CDR3 is TGTGCCAGCAGTTTCAGGGTTTGGGGTGAGCAGTTCTTC. The chain is built from TRBV28 and TRBJ2-1, with a tentative D call TRBD1 (5 bases). Trimming took off 3 bases at V and 9 bases at J, with 12 bases between the two ends. The CDR3 sequence is 13 residues long. The germline CDR1 and CDR2 sequences are MDHEN and SYDVKM.

This clonotype was detected a few times. The rearrangement links TRBV11-3 to TRBJ2-1, with D possibly being TRBD1 (5 bases). Trimming shortened V by 5 bases and J by 3 bases, and 17 bases separated the two germline ends. CDR1 and CDR2 (germline): SGHNT, YENEEA. The CDR3 is 16 residues long. The CDR3 nucleotides are TGTGCCAGCAGCCGAAGAAACAGGAATAGCTACAATGAGCAGTTCTTC. Its translation: CASSRRNRNSYNEQFF.